This is a list of T cell receptor beta chains from one sample in a study of shared clonotypes between healthy human individuals. Only in-frame clones appear in the TCRdb table, and some are missing; sequencing was by immunoSEQ multiplex PCR. The repertoire includes about 510,000 clones, approximately 95% of them detected once, and 0.055% to 0.075% sits in the top ten. The sequenced sample consisted of naive CD4+ T cells sorted from blood. The source of these receptors is a woman younger than 45 in good health. Both conserved end residues are part of each CDR3. D genes are given only for firm matches. The size field is filled for only some rows; it gives once, few, many or a size class.

clone_size: NA
d_call: NA
v_call: TRBV28
j_call: TRBJ1-5
cdr3_aa: CASSPPMATLYSNQPQHF
cdr3_nt: TGTGCCAGCAGCCCCCCCATGGCCACCTTGTATAGCAATCAGCCCCAGCATTTT

clone_size: NA
d_call: NA
v_call: TRBV19
j_call: TRBJ2-1
cdr3_aa: CASSPEGDSYNEQFF
cdr3_nt: TGTGCCAGTAGTCCCGAGGGGGACTCCTACAATGAGCAGTTCTTC

clone_size: NA
d_call: NA
v_call: TRBV6-1
j_call: TRBJ2-2
cdr3_aa: CASSEPGRTGELFF
cdr3_nt: TGTGCCAGCAGTGAACCCGGGCGTACCGGGGAGCTGTTTTTT

clone_size: NA
d_call: NA
v_call: TRBV7-4
j_call: TRBJ2-3
cdr3_aa: CASSLAGGTDTQYF
cdr3_nt: TGTGCCAGCAGCTTAGCGGGAGGCACAGATACGCAGTATTTT

clone_size: NA
d_call: NA
v_call: TRBV28
j_call: TRBJ2-2
cdr3_aa: CASGYRLGTGELFF
cdr3_nt: TGTGCCAGCGGTTACCGATTAGGCACCGGGGAGCTGTTTTTT

clone_size: NA
d_call: NA
v_call: TRBV9
j_call: TRBJ2-7
cdr3_aa: CASSPGHNEQYF
cdr3_nt: TGTGCCAGCAGCCCAGGTCATAACGAGCAGTACTTC

clone_size: NA
d_call: NA
v_call: TRBV9
j_call: TRBJ1-3
cdr3_aa: CASSPRTTGGTIYF
cdr3_nt: TGTGCCAGCAGCCCCAGGACAACCGGTGGCACCATATATTTT

clone_size: NA
d_call: TRBD2
v_call: TRBV11-2
j_call: TRBJ2-7
cdr3_aa: CASKRLAGGSAGEGYEQYF
cdr3_nt: TGTGCCAGCAAACGACTAGCGGGAGGCAGCGCCGGAGAGGGCTACGAGCAGTACTTC

clone_size: NA
d_call: NA
v_call: TRBV27
j_call: TRBJ2-7
cdr3_aa: CASSPTRSPYYEQYF
cdr3_nt: TGTGCCAGCAGTCCTACACGATCCCCTTACTACGAGCAGTACTTC

clone_size: NA
d_call: NA
v_call: TRBV29-1
j_call: TRBJ2-7
cdr3_aa: CSVAGTGLREQYF
cdr3_nt: TGCAGCGTTGCTGGGACGGGACTTCGCGAGCAGTACTTC

clone_size: NA
d_call: TRBD2
v_call: TRBV30
j_call: TRBJ2-3
cdr3_aa: CAWETGIQGGTQYF
cdr3_nt: TGTGCCTGGGAAACCGGGATCCAGGGAGGGACGCAGTATTTT

clone_size: NA
d_call: TRBD1
v_call: TRBV7-9
j_call: TRBJ2-3
cdr3_aa: CASSPTGMTDTQYF
cdr3_nt: TGTGCCAGCAGCCCGACAGGGATGACAGATACGCAGTATTTT

clone_size: NA
d_call: TRBD2
v_call: TRBV7-9
j_call: TRBJ2-1
cdr3_aa: CASSFAWTSGIGANEQFF
cdr3_nt: TGTGCCAGCAGCTTTGCGTGGACTAGCGGGATTGGGGCCAATGAGCAGTTCTTC

clone_size: NA
d_call: NA
v_call: TRBV2
j_call: TRBJ1-4
cdr3_aa: CASSEQRVANEKLFF
cdr3_nt: TGTGCCAGCAGTGAGCAAAGGGTGGCTAATGAAAAACTGTTTTTT

clone_size: NA
d_call: TRBD1
v_call: TRBV28
j_call: TRBJ1-2
cdr3_aa: CASSLGQSPYGYTF
cdr3_nt: TGTGCCAGCAGCTTGGGACAGTCTCCCTATGGCTACACCTTC

clone_size: NA
d_call: NA
v_call: TRBV2
j_call: TRBJ2-3
cdr3_aa: CASSFLRFSDTQYF
cdr3_nt: TGTGCCAGCAGCTTCCTAAGGTTCTCAGATACGCAGTATTTT

clone_size: NA
d_call: NA
v_call: TRBV19
j_call: TRBJ2-7
cdr3_aa: CASSSAGPSSYEQYF
cdr3_nt: TGTGCCAGTAGTTCGGCCGGGCCGAGCTCCTACGAGCAGTACTTC

clone_size: NA
d_call: NA
v_call: TRBV7-9
j_call: TRBJ2-7
cdr3_aa: CASSLSQGSYEQYF
cdr3_nt: TGTGCCAGCAGCTTATCGCAGGGGTCCTACGAGCAGTACTTC

clone_size: NA
d_call: TRBD1
v_call: TRBV7-8
j_call: TRBJ2-7
cdr3_aa: CASSPRIFSSTGGIYEQYF
cdr3_nt: TGTGCCAGCAGCCCTAGAATCTTTAGCTCGACAGGGGGGATCTACGAGCAGTACTTC

clone_size: NA
d_call: NA
v_call: TRBV28
j_call: TRBJ2-7
cdr3_aa: CASHGGGVSSYEQYF
cdr3_nt: TGTGCCAGCCACGGAGGGGGCGTGAGCTCCTACGAGCAGTACTTC

clone_size: NA
d_call: TRBD1
v_call: TRBV4-2
j_call: TRBJ1-5
cdr3_aa: CASSQERTGYQPQHF
cdr3_nt: TGTGCCAGCAGCCAAGAGCGGACAGGGTATCAGCCCCAGCATTTT

clone_size: NA
d_call: TRBD1
v_call: TRBV7-8
j_call: TRBJ1-1
cdr3_aa: CASAQGGMNTEAFF
cdr3_nt: TGTGCCAGCGCACAGGGGGGAATGAACACTGAAGCTTTCTTT

clone_size: NA
d_call: NA
v_call: TRBV9
j_call: TRBJ2-3
cdr3_aa: CASSASAAQSTDTQYF
cdr3_nt: TGTGCCAGCAGCGCTTCAGCGGCGCAGAGCACAGATACGCAGTATTTT

clone_size: NA
d_call: NA
v_call: TRBV29-1
j_call: TRBJ2-5
cdr3_aa: CSVLRVGPQETQYF
cdr3_nt: TGCAGCGTTCTCAGGGTGGGGCCCCAAGAGACCCAGTACTTC

clone_size: NA
d_call: NA
v_call: TRBV13
j_call: TRBJ2-7
cdr3_aa: CASSFLDSSYEQYF
cdr3_nt: TGTGCCAGCAGCTTCCTTGACAGCTCCTACGAGCAGTACTTC

clone_size: NA
d_call: NA
v_call: TRBV29-1
j_call: TRBJ1-6
cdr3_aa: CSVAQDDNSPLHF
cdr3_nt: TGCAGCGTTGCTCAGGATGATAATTCACCCCTCCACTTT

clone_size: NA
d_call: NA
v_call: TRBV7-2
j_call: TRBJ2-7
cdr3_aa: CASSPGVGRSYEQYF
cdr3_nt: TGTGCCAGCAGCCCAGGGGTCGGGAGGTCCTACGAGCAGTACTTC

clone_size: NA
d_call: TRBD2
v_call: TRBV5-8
j_call: TRBJ2-7
cdr3_aa: CASSLVGVAGGYEQYF
cdr3_nt: TGTGCCAGCAGCTTGGTTGGGGTAGCGGGAGGCTACGAGCAGTACTTC

clone_size: NA
d_call: NA
v_call: TRBV28
j_call: TRBJ2-5
cdr3_aa: CASSPMWGRETQYF
cdr3_nt: TGTGCCAGCAGTCCCATGTGGGGTCGGGAGACCCAGTACTTC

clone_size: NA
d_call: TRBD1
v_call: TRBV27
j_call: TRBJ1-2
cdr3_aa: CASSSPGQGGGYTF
cdr3_nt: TGTGCCAGCAGTTCCCCGGGACAGGGAGGCGGCTACACCTTC

clone_size: NA
d_call: NA
v_call: TRBV19
j_call: TRBJ1-5
cdr3_aa: CASSVPLLPGRHQPQHF
cdr3_nt: TGTGCCAGTAGTGTCCCCTTACTTCCGGGCCGACATCAGCCCCAGCATTTT

clone_size: NA
d_call: TRBD2
v_call: TRBV2
j_call: TRBJ2-1
cdr3_aa: CASSLLRTSVHNEQFF
cdr3_nt: TGTGCCAGCAGTCTCCTGCGGACTAGCGTACACAATGAGCAGTTCTTC

clone_size: NA
d_call: TRBD1
v_call: TRBV5-1
j_call: TRBJ2-7
cdr3_aa: CASSVGRDRASYEQYF
cdr3_nt: TGCGCCAGCAGCGTTGGTCGGGACAGGGCTTCCTACGAGCAGTACTTC

clone_size: once
d_call: NA
v_call: TRBV7-9
j_call: TRBJ1-2
cdr3_aa: CASSLAEDMDYGYTF
cdr3_nt: TGTGCCAGCAGCTTAGCCGAGGACATGGACTATGGCTACACCTTC

clone_size: few
d_call: TRBD1
v_call: TRBV4-1
j_call: TRBJ2-7
cdr3_aa: CASSRTGLMIDEQYF
cdr3_nt: TGCGCCAGCAGCCGGACAGGGTTGATGATTGACGAGCAGTACTTC

clone_size: NA
d_call: TRBD2
v_call: TRBV28
j_call: TRBJ2-7
cdr3_aa: CASSPSSGIYEQYF
cdr3_nt: TGTGCCAGCAGTCCCTCTAGCGGGATCTACGAGCAGTACTTC

clone_size: NA
d_call: NA
v_call: TRBV19
j_call: TRBJ1-2
cdr3_aa: CASMEPGRYGYTF
cdr3_nt: TGTGCCAGTATGGAACCAGGGAGATATGGCTACACCTTC